This T cell receptor beta chain was captured in a study of shared clonotypes between healthy human individuals. Points on this clone: No antigen is known for it.

Overall study findings and caveats: Generally, naive subsets (rather than memory subsets) showed larger estimated richness.

Data came from immunoSEQ multiplex PCR; TCRdb stores just in-frame clones and leaves some out. The table has roughly 660,000 clones, 80% to 95% seen once. The sequenced sample was memory CD8+ T cells from PBMCs. Subset defined: CD45RO+ cells pooled with CCR7-negative TemRA cells. The receptor comes from a man between 18 and 29 years old in good health. Some clones in this sample may be carry-over from other donors' samples.

CDR3 bases: TGTGCCACCAGCAGAGATTCAACAGGGAGGAATGAGCAGTTCTTC. The encoded protein is CATSRDSTGRNEQFF. V gene TRBV15 combines with J gene TRBJ2-1; either TRBD1 or TRBD2 may fit D (6 bases each). V was shortened by 0 bases and J by 7 bases, with 13 bases between the two germline ends. The CDR3 totals 15 residues. The germline V gene has CDR1 LNHNV and CDR2 YYDKDF (reference sequence).